This T cell receptor beta chain is from a study of blood T cells in healthy people across ages. Findings and caveats of the study: Total diversity from one million sequenced T cells was likely underestimated. Fewer expanded clones and more diversity marked long-lived versus aged donors. With naive T cell percentage, TCR beta diversity showed a strong correlation.

A sample-barcoded 5' primer and a J-beta primer mix were used in a second PCR of about 7 to 12 cycles. Each cDNA molecule, via a template-switch adaptor with 12 random nucleotides, was tagged. One entry per CDR3 protein results from TCRdb running MiXCR on the 5' RACE reads. The data show about a million distinct CDR3 sequences, under 50% seen once. The CDR3 runs 13 residues. Germline loops: CDR1 LGHNA, CDR2 YNFKEQ. Trimming stripped 3 bases from V and 7 bases from J, with 9 bases between. This clonotype turned up a few times. Its antigen is undetermined. The sequence came from a man younger than 45 in good health. The rearrangement joins TRBV4-2 to TRBJ2-2; D gene uncertain. What was sequenced was blood. Here the CDR3 DNA reads TGTGCCAGCAGCCAGGTCCGAAGCGGGGAGCTGTTTTTT. Translating gives CASSQVRSGELFF.